Presented here are 18 T cell receptor beta chains from one specimen sequenced in a study of blood T cell repertoires in COVID-19. Using immunoSEQ multiplex PCR, the repertoire was profiled, and TCRdb retains in-frame clones only, with some absent. The sample has more than 120,000 clones, more than 75% seen once. The sequenced sample was peripheral blood. These receptors all come from a woman aged 45-65 years with active or convalescent COVID-19.

The chain is built from TRBV10-1 and TRBJ2-3; TRBD1 matches 7 bases. J was trimmed by 4 bases and V by 4 bases; bases with no gene match: 20. The germline V gene has CDR1 WNHNN and CDR2 SYGVQD (reference sequence). The CDR3 has 19 amino acids. CDR3 bases: TGCGCCAGCAGTGTATGGGACAGTCGGCCCCCACTCAGCGCAGATACGCAGTATTTT. It codes for CASSVWDSRPPLSADTQYF.

This clone was seen only once. The chain recombines TRBV6-6 with TRBJ2-7; the match to TRBD2 covers 11 bases. CDR3 size: 16 residues. V lost 6 bases and J lost 4; bases outside the gene matches: 11. The germline CDR1 and CDR2 sequences are MNHNY and SVGAGI (reference sequence). The CDR3 coding sequence is TGTGCCAGCAGACCCCCGGGTAGCGGGAGGGAATACGAGCAGTACTTC. Translated, it gives CASRPPGSGREYEQYF.

The chain combines TRBV7-2 with TRBJ1-1, with D possibly matching TRBD1 (6 bases). Germline V gene lookup returns CDR1 SGHTA and CDR2 FQGNSA. The CDR3 sequence is 12 residues long. V dropped 2 bases and J dropped 10 bases, with 11 bases sitting between them. CDR3 residues: CASSLTGRGAFF. CDR3 sequence (DNA): TGTGCCAGCAGCTTAACAGGGCGAGGAGCTTTCTTT.

The J gene is TRBJ2-7, the V gene TRBV28, with 7 bases identical to TRBD2. The CDR3 spans 12 residues. The V and J ends lost 11 bases and 3 bases, in that order; junction bases with no gene match: 7. CDR1 is MDHEN and CDR2 is SYDVKM in the germline V gene. The CDR3 sequence: CACTGTNYEQYF. CDR3 DNA sequence: TGTGCCTGTACTGGGACTAACTACGAGCAGTACTTC.

The CDR3 bases are TGCGCCAGCAGCCCAAAAACAGGGGGAGGTGGGGCCAACGTCCTGACTTTC. Translating gives CASSPKTGGGGANVLTF. V usage is TRBV5-1 and J usage is TRBJ2-6, with 8 positions matching TRBD1. The germline gives CDR1 SGHRS, CDR2 YFSETQ. V shed 4 bases and J 3 bases; nucleotides not matched to a gene: 9. This CDR3 is built from 17 residues.

The chain employs TRBV10-3 and TRBJ2-3, with 12 bases matching TRBD1. V lost 4 bases and J lost 1; bases outside the gene matches: 9. CDR1 ENHRY and CDR2 SYGVKD come from the germline V gene. The CDR3 spans 18 residues. The CDR3 reads CAISAQGDRGRGTDTQYF. Here the CDR3 DNA reads TGTGCCATCAGTGCTCAAGGGGACAGGGGGCGGGGCACAGATACGCAGTATTTT.

The chain joins TRBV6-5 to TRBJ1-2; maybe TRBD1 (5 bases). Looked up from germline, CDR1 is MNHEY and CDR2 is SVGAGI. Trimming stripped 11 bases from V and 5 bases from J, with 12 bases between. The CDR3 runs 11 residues. The CDR3 region is CAGHGPYGYTF. CDR3 nucleotide sequence: TGTGCCGGACACGGGCCTTATGGCTACACCTTC.

V is TRBV5-1 and J is TRBJ1-1; D gene unclear. Germline CDR1 SGHRS, CDR2 YFSETQ. Trimming stripped 4 bases from V and 4 bases from J, with 11 bases between. CDR3 length: 13 residues. Here the CDR3 reads CASSPLFSTEAFF. The CDR3 region has the DNA TGCGCCAGCAGCCCCCTATTCTCCACTGAAGCTTTCTTT.

The gene calls are TRBV19 and TRBJ1-2; D remains unclear. Trimming shortened V by 7 bases and J by 2 bases, and 20 bases separated the two germline ends. CDR1 and CDR2 (germline): LNHDA, SQIVND (reference sequence). The CDR3 is made up of 16 amino acids. The CDR3 bases are TGTGCCAGTAAGGAGGTTGGGCAGAGGAACAACTATGGCTACACCTTC. Amino acid sequence: CASKEVGQRNNYGYTF.

CDR3 DNA: TGTGCCAGCAGCTTTCGGGGTAGCTCCTACAATGAGCAGTTCTTC. Encoded protein: CASSFRGSSYNEQFF. The V call is TRBV11-2, the J call TRBJ2-1; maybe TRBD2 (5 bases). This CDR3 has 15 amino acids. V was clipped by 3 bases and J by 0 bases, with 9 bases between them. Germline V gene lookup returns CDR1 SGHAT and CDR2 FQNNGV.

This sequence joins TRBV6-2 or TRBV6-3 and TRBJ1-4; the D gene is possibly TRBD1 (6 bases). CDR3 length equals 17 residues. Germline V lookup: CDR1 MNHEY, CDR2 SVGEGT. The ends were cut back, 6 bases at V and 8 bases at J, with 25 bases in the middle. The CDR3: CASRPRGQTFFGEKLFF. The CDR3 region has the DNA TGTGCCAGCAGACCTCGAGGACAGACCTTTTTTGGGGAAAAACTGTTTTTT.

This sequence joins TRBV7-2 and TRBJ2-1; the match to TRBD2 covers 8 bases. The junction had 6 bases not matched to a gene; V was cut back by 3 bases and J by 5 bases. This CDR3 has 15 residues. CDR1 is SGHTA, CDR2 FQGNSA, per germline. The CDR3 loop reads CASSLDGGDNNEQFF. In DNA form, the CDR3 reads TGTGCCAGCAGCTTGGACGGGGGGGACAACAATGAGCAGTTCTTC.

The V and J genes are TRBV11-3 and TRBJ2-1, with TRBD2 matching over 14 bases. Germline V lookup: CDR1 SGHNT, CDR2 YENEEA. Germline trimming cut 1 base from V and 4 bases from J; bases unmatched to any gene: 6. This CDR3 is built from 18 residues. CDR3 nucleotide sequence: TGTGCCAGCAGCTTAGCTGGGACTAGCGGGAGTAGGTACAATGAGCAGTTCTTC. Translating gives CASSLAGTSGSRYNEQFF. The whole variable domain, remainder taken from reference TRBV11-3 and TRBJ2-1, is EAGVVQSPRYKIIEKKQPVAFWCNPISGHNTLYWYLQNLGQGPELLIRYENEEAVDDSQLPKDRFSAERLKGVDSTLKIQPAELGDSAVYLCASSLAGTSGSRYNEQFFGPGTRLTVL.

The chain is built from TRBV18 and TRBJ1-1; TRBD1 might be the D (6 bases). Per the germline V gene, CDR1 is KGHSH and CDR2 is LQKENI. Trimming pared 3 bases from V and 0 bases from J, leaving 11 bases between. This CDR3 is built from 15 residues. The CDR3: CASSPRDTMNTEAFF. The CDR3 nucleotides are TGTGCCAGCTCACCCCGGGACACCATGAACACTGAAGCTTTCTTT.

CDR3 amino acids: CASSPVGGGSNQPQHF. The CDR3, as DNA: TGTGCCAGTAGTCCCGTGGGGGGAGGGAGCAATCAGCCCCAGCATTTT. The genes are TRBV19 and TRBJ1-5, with a weak D call TRBD1 (5 bases). The germline V gene encodes CDR1 LNHDA and CDR2 SQIVND (reference sequence). The CDR3 totals 16 residues. Between the trimmed V and J ends, which lost 5 bases and 1 base, there was a span of 15 bases.

The gene calls are TRBV18 and TRBJ1-2; D gene unclear. Deletions cut 2 bases from V and 6 bases from J, with 16 bases between. The CDR3 spans 15 residues. CDR1 KGHSH and CDR2 LQKENI come from the germline V gene. The DNA of the CDR3 is TGTGCCAGCTCACCAAATACAGCATCCCCCCATGGCTACACCTTC. Amino acid sequence: CASSPNTASPHGYTF.

The V gene is TRBV3-1 (or the pseudogene TRBV3-2), the J gene TRBJ2-7; D remains ambiguous. V lost 6 bases and J 6 bases, leaving 12 bases between the germline ends. This CDR3 contains 12 residues. Germline lookup yields CDR1 LGHDT and CDR2 YNNKEL (reference sequence). CDR3 sequence: CASSSTRSEQYF. In DNA, the CDR3 is TGTGCCAGCAGTTCAACCAGGTCCGAGCAGTACTTC.

The rearrangement joins TRBV3-1 (or the pseudogene TRBV3-2) to TRBJ1-1; weak D call: TRBD1 (5 bases). This CDR3 has 14 residues. V lost 1 base and J lost 4, with 10 bases in between. The germline V gene encodes CDR1 LGHDT and CDR2 YNNKEL (reference sequence). CDR3 DNA sequence: TGTGCCAGCAGCCAAGCGTTGGGGGGCACTGAAGCTTTCTTT. It translates to CASSQALGGTEAFF.